These 10 T cell receptor beta chains share one sample of origin, sequenced in a study of cytomegalovirus exposure and HLA in healthy donors. PCR was performed using 60 Vbeta and 13 Jbeta primers. Sequencing was performed with immunoSEQ multiplex PCR; in TCRdb, only in-frame clones are kept and a portion is missing. This sample has about 140,000 clones, with roughly three quarters found just once. Sequencing was performed on PBMCs. These receptors were taken from a man aged 25-45 years in good health and CMV-seronegative.

The chain couples TRBV2 to TRBJ2-3, with D unresolved. V shed 6 bases and J shed 3 bases, with 7 bases lying between them. The CDR3 contains 12 residues. Germline values: CDR1 SNHLY, CDR2 FYNNEI. The CDR3 protein is CASRSLTDTQYF. The CDR3 nucleotides read TGTGCCAGCAGAAGCTTGACAGATACGCAGTATTTT.

The V call is TRBV2, the J call TRBJ2-2; a weak D match, TRBD2 (6 bases). The CDR3 is 12 residues long. Trimming left V 8 bases short and J 4 bases short, with 8 bases between. Germline lookup yields CDR1 SNHLY and CDR2 FYNNEI. This CDR3 is CASRRGTGELFF. For the CDR3, the DNA is TGTGCCAGCCGGAGGGGCACCGGGGAGCTGTTTTTT.

The chain combines TRBV6-5 with TRBJ1-4; D is unresolved. The CDR3 runs to 15 residues. Trimming cost V 0 bases and J 6 bases, with 11 bases left between them. In germline, CDR1 is MNHEY, CDR2 SVGAGI. The CDR3 coding sequence is TGTGCCAGCAGTTACTCCCCGGGGTACGATGAAAAACTGTTTTTT. Translating it yields CASSYSPGYDEKLFF.

The J gene is TRBJ2-1, the V gene TRBV5-1; 7 bases fit TRBD2. Germline V lookup: CDR1 SGHRS, CDR2 YFSETQ. This CDR3 has 13 amino acids. Trimming took 2 bases from V and 10 from J; bases not matched to a gene: 6. The CDR3 DNA is TGCGCCAGCAGCTTCGGAAGCGGGGACGAGCAGTTCTTC. It encodes CASSFGSGDEQFF.

The chain employs TRBV30 and TRBJ2-2, with D perhaps matching TRBD2 (6 bases). This CDR3 has 15 residues. Germline assignment: CDR1 GTSNPN and CDR2 SVGIG (reference sequence). V shed 3 bases and J shed 4 bases, with 15 bases lying between them. Here the CDR3 DNA reads TGTGCCTGGAGGGAGGGGAACCCGCGCACCGGGGAGCTGTTTTTT. It is translated as CAWREGNPRTGELFF.

This clone was recorded only once. The gene calls are TRBV7-9 and TRBJ2-1, with D perhaps TRBD2 (6 bases). Germline V gives CDR1 SEHNR, CDR2 FQNEAQ (reference sequence). The V end was cut by 0 bases, the J end by 6 bases, with 12 bases between. The length of the CDR3 is 15 residues. The CDR3 spells CASSLAGGPFNEQFF. CDR3 in DNA: TGTGCCAGCAGCTTAGCGGGAGGCCCCTTCAATGAGCAGTTCTTC.

There are a few counts of this clone. The rearrangement uses TRBV5-1 and TRBJ2-1, with a tentative D call TRBD2 (5 bases). Germline lookup yields CDR1 SGHRS and CDR2 YFSETQ. Trimming stripped 4 bases from V and 7 bases from J, with 15 bases between. The CDR3 extends over 14 amino acids. The CDR3 loop reads CASSSQRGLNEQFF. CDR3 coding DNA: TGCGCCAGCAGCAGCCAGCGAGGGTTGAATGAGCAGTTCTTC. The full variable domain, in which reference TRBV5-1 and TRBJ2-1 provide the parts outside the CDR3, is KAGVTQTPRYLIKTRGQQVTLSCSPISGHRSVSWYQQTPGQGLQFLFEYFSETQRNKGNFPGRFSGRQFSNSRSEMNVSTLELGDSALYLCASSSQRGLNEQFFGPGTRLTVL.

This clone was counted between two and nine times. The rearrangement links TRBV18 to TRBJ1-1, with 9 bases aligning to TRBD1. Germline trimming cut 2 bases from V and 5 bases from J; bases unmatched to any gene: 6. Germline CDR1 and CDR2: KGHSH and LQKENI. The CDR3 length is 15 residues. CDR3 loop: CASSPSTGGRTEAFF. The CDR3 nucleotides read TGTGCCAGCTCACCATCTACAGGGGGCCGGACTGAAGCTTTCTTT. Supplemented by reference TRBV18 and TRBJ1-1, the full variable domain reads NAGVMQNPRHLVRRRGQEARLRCSPMKGHSHVYWYRQLPEEGLKFMVYLQKENIIDESGMPKERFSAEFPKEGPSILRIQQVVRGDSAAYFCASSPSTGGRTEAFFGQGTRLTVV.

The rearrangement uses TRBV19 and TRBJ1-6, with D perhaps matching TRBD1 (6 bases). Trimming removed 5 bases from V and 4 bases from J, with 9 bases in between. Germline lookup yields CDR1 LNHDA and CDR2 SQIVND (reference sequence). The CDR3 is 14 residues long. The CDR3 reads CASSGRGYNSPLHF. The CDR3 DNA follows: TGTGCCAGTAGTGGCAGGGGTTATAATTCACCCCTCCACTTT.

The CDR3 DNA reads TGCGCCAGCAGCTTGGGGGCCCGCTCCTACGAGCAGTACTTC. This sequence encodes CASSLGARSYEQYF. The chain recombines TRBV5-1 with TRBJ2-7, with unresolved D. Trimming stripped 0 bases from V and 0 bases from J, with 7 bases between. The germline V gene has CDR1 SGHRS and CDR2 YFSETQ. CDR3 length: 14 amino acids.